This T cell receptor beta chain was captured by sequencing in a study of blood T cell repertoires in COVID-19 (dated by TCRdb to 2018 to 2020). Context from the whole study: Samples from collaborators originated in the United States, Italy and Spain and spanned both the acute and convalescent phases of COVID-19. The samples were drawn from the first 160 participants of the ongoing ImmuneRACE study and from some 1,300 subjects provided by 6 global collaborators. The sample metadata nearly always contained a de-identified subject ID, COVID-19 status, age in years and sex. The material from the prospective study consisted of cDNA or gDNA derived from T cells, B-cell-depleted T cells, or PBMCs. Where HLA class I and class II types were available, the types were taken from metadata supplied by the sample provider, not from assay-based typing. The repertoires were released in a freely available public database intended as a resource for research on the immune response to SARS-CoV-2. The dataset comprised deeply sampled blood TCRbeta repertoires from subjects exposed to, actively infected with, or recovered from COVID-19. What the authors observed across the whole study: The amount of clinical and demographic metadata varied by source and participant and was provided uncurated.

The immunoSEQ Assay, a bias-controlled multiplex PCR, was used to amplify TCRbeta CDR3 regions from genomic DNA. In the original analysis: The number of nucleated cells in each sample was estimated by amplification of reference gene primers within the assay. To quantify the absolute abundance of each unique TCRbeta CDR3 rearrangement, sequence reads were collapsed and filtered. For each sample, productive Simpson clonality was calculated as the square root of Simpson's diversity index over productive rearrangements. In its TCRdb copy, this immuneACCESS table keeps in-frame sequences only and misses some clones. Where compared with another copy, unresolved V genes explain less than half of these, and the others have no known cause. V, J and clone size were drawn from that table, and D and trimming were deduced from the DNA. This sample has tens of thousands of clones in its table, and about 79% of those were observed once. The ten largest clones take up 28% of the sample.

Note on this clone: Its antigen is not yet known. Base qualities are not provided; no much larger clone lies one nucleotide away.

The collaborating institutions used their own protocols to collect whole blood in K2EDTA tubes. For TCRbeta analysis, collaborators shipped samples in one of three forms: frozen whole blood, isolated PBMCs, or DNA extracted from either of those sample types. The CDR3 holds 13 amino acids from the cysteine to the phenylalanine. The DNA shown is the 39-base CDR3, in frame from base 1. Trimming costs V 7 bases and J 1 base, and their ends lie 8 bases apart. The germline V gene yields MDHEN for CDR1 and SYDVKM for CDR2. This sequence uses TRBV28 and TRBJ1-5; no D segment can be confidently identified. The source is a man between 65 and 85 years old with acute or convalescent COVID-19. Source material: peripheral blood. CDR3 reads: CASTPRSNQPQHF. The sequenced DNA is TGTGCCAGCACCCCGAGGAGCAATCAGCCCCAGCATTTT.